These 3 T cell receptor beta chains originate from one sample sequenced in a study of cytomegalovirus exposure and HLA in healthy donors. Primers for the PCR totalled 60 Vbeta and 13 Jbeta. Some clones are missing from TCRdb's copy, which holds only in-frame ones; the method was immunoSEQ multiplex PCR. The sample lists tens of thousands of clones, just under 80% occurring once. The sequencing sample was made of PBMCs. The receptors were gathered from a man aged 35-49 years in good health and CMV-seronegative.

This chain uses TRBV20-1 with TRBJ2-5; TRBD2 agrees at 10 bases. V gave up 6 bases and J gave up 11 bases; unmatched junction bases: 6. This CDR3 comprises 11 residues. The germline V gene has CDR1 DFQATT and CDR2 SNEGSKA (reference sequence). This CDR3 is CSADTSGKQYF. In DNA, the CDR3 is TGCAGTGCGGATACTAGCGGGAAGCAGTACTTC.

This clone was recorded a few times. The rearrangement joins TRBV10-3 to TRBJ2-5, with TRBD2 matching 12 bases. V dropped 7 bases and J dropped 1; count of bases not matched to a gene: 4. This CDR3 spans 15 amino acids. Germline CDR1 and CDR2: ENHRY and SYGVKD. CDR3: CAINPTSGGQETQYF. In nucleotides, the CDR3 is TGTGCCATCAACCCGACTAGCGGGGGCCAAGAGACCCAGTACTTC.

The chain uses TRBV27 and TRBJ2-1; 11 bases fit TRBD2. The CDR3 is 16 amino acids. V gave up 5 bases and J gave up 2 bases; unmatched junction bases: 5. Germline V gives CDR1 MNHEY, CDR2 SMNVEV (reference sequence). The CDR3 spells CASSPLAGGAYNEQFF. The CDR3 DNA sequence: TGTGCCAGCAGTCCTTTAGCGGGAGGGGCCTACAATGAGCAGTTCTTC.